This T cell receptor beta chain was retrieved from a study of CD8 T cells in Susac syndrome. Study results and caveats: The study's TCR sequencing and HLA analysis covered a relatively small number of individuals, and the study acknowledged this.

Per germline, CDR1 SGHTA and CDR2 FQGNSA. The CDR3 covers 14 residues. V lost 1 base and J lost 2, with 9 bases in between. RNA, at roughly 0.45 to 1 ug, was reverse transcribed with random hexamers. MiXCR, applied by TCRdb to the immunoSEQ multiplex PCR reads, yields one record per CDR3 protein. The data contain about 200,000 distinct CDR3 sequences, 85% to 95% of them singletons. Details on this clonotype: Its target is unknown.

TCR beta sequences were obtained from blood CD8+ and CD4+ T cells. The CD8+ and CD4+ T cells were isolated magnetically using a negative isolation approach, whereas the TEMRA cells were enriched by FACS. Sequencing was carried out using CD4+ T cells from PBMCs. This rearrangement joins TRBV7-2 to TRBJ2-7; no clear D gene. The TCR originated in a human donor in good health. This CDR3 is CASSLGSRAYEQYF. DNA of the CDR3: TGTGCCAGCAGCTTAGGGTCCAGAGCCTACGAGCAGTACTTC.